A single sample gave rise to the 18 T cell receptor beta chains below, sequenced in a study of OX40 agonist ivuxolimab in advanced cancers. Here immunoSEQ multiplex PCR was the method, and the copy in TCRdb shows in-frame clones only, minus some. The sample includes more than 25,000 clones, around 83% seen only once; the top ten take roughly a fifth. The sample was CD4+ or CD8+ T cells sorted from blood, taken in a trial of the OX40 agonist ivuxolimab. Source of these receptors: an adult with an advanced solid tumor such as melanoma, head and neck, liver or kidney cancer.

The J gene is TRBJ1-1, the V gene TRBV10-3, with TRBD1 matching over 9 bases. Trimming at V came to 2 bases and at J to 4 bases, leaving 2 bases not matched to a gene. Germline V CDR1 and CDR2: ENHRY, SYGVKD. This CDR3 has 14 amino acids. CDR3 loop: CAISEETGGTEAFF. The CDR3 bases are TGTGCCATCAGTGAGGAGACAGGGGGCACTGAAGCTTTCTTT.

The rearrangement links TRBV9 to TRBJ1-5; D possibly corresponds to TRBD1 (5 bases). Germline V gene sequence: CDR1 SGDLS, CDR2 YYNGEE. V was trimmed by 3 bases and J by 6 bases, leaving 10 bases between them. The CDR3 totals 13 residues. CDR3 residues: CASSAGGGQPQHF. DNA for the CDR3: TGTGCCAGCAGCGCCGGGGGGGGTCAGCCCCAGCATTTT.

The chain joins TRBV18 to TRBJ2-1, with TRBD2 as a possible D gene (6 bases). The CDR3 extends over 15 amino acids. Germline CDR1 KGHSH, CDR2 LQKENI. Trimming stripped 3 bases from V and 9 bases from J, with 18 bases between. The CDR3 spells CASSPSVPGGGEQFF. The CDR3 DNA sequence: TGTGCCAGCTCACCCAGCGTCCCCGGGGGTGGTGAGCAGTTCTTC. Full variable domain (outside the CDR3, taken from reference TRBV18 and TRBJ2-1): NAGVMQNPRHLVRRRGQEARLRCSPMKGHSHVYWYRQLPEEGLKFMVYLQKENIIDESGMPKERFSAEFPKEGPSILRIQQVVRGDSAAYFCASSPSVPGGGEQFFGPGTRLTVL.

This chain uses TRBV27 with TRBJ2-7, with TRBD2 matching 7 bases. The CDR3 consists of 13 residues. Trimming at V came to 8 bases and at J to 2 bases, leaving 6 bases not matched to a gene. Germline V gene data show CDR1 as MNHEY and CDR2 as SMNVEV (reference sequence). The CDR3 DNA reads TGTGCCAGCGGGCGGGGGAAGGCCTACGAGCAGTACTTC. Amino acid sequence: CASGRGKAYEQYF.

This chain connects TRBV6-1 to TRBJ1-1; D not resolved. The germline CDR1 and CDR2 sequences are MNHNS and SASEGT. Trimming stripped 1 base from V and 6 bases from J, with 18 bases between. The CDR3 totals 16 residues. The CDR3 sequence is CASSEVTVRRVAEAFF. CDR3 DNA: TGTGCCAGCAGTGAAGTTACCGTGAGACGGGTCGCTGAAGCTTTCTTT.

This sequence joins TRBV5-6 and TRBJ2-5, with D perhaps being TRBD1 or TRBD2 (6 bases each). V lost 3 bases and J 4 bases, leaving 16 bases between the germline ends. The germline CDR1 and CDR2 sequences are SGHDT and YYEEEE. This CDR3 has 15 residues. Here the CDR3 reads CASSWGSGGGETQYF. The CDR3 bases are TGTGCCAGCAGCTGGGGGTCCGGGGGCGGAGAGACCCAGTACTTC.

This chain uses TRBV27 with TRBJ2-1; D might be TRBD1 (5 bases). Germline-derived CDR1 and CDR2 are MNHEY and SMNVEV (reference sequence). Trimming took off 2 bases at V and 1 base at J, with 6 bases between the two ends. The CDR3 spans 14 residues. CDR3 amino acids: CASSLRGSYNEQFF. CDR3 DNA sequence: TGTGCCAGCAGTTTAAGGGGTTCCTACAATGAGCAGTTCTTC.

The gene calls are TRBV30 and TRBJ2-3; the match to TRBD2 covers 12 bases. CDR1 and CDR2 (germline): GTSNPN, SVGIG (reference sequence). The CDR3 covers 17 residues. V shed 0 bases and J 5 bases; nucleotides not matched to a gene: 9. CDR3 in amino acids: CAWSVRLAGAALDTQYF. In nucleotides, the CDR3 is TGTGCCTGGAGTGTACGACTAGCGGGGGCCGCCCTAGATACGCAGTATTTT.

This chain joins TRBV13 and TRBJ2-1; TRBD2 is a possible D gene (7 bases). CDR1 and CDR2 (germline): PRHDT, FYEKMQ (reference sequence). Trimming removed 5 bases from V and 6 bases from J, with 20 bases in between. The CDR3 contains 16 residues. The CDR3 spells CASSLSGGLFLNEQFF. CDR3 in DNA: TGTGCCAGCAGCCTTTCCGGGGGGCTATTTCTCAATGAGCAGTTCTTC.

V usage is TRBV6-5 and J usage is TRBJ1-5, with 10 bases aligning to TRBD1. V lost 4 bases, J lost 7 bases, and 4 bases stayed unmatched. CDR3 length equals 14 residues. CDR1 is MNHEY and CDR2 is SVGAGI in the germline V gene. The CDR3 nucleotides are TGTGCCAGCAGTTCGGACAGGGGGGAACAGCCCCAGCATTTT. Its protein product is CASSSDRGEQPQHF.

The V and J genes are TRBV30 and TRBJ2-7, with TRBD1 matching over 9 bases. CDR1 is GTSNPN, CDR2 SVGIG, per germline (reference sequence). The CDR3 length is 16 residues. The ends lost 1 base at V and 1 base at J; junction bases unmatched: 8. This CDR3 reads CAWSDPPGTGSYEQYF. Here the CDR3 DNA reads TGTGCCTGGAGTGATCCTCCCGGGACAGGGTCCTACGAGCAGTACTTC.

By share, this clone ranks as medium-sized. CDR3 DNA: TGTGCCTGGACTACGGGCCTTAACACCGGGGAGCTGTTTTTT. Translating gives CAWTTGLNTGELFF. The chain is built from TRBV30 and TRBJ2-2, with D hard to call. This CDR3 has 14 residues. V was trimmed by 4 bases and J by 2 bases, leaving 11 bases between them. Germline values: CDR1 GTSNPN, CDR2 SVGIG (reference sequence). The complete variable domain, with remaining parts taken from reference TRBV30 and TRBJ2-2, reads SQTIHQWPATLVQPVGSPLSLECTVEGTSNPNLYWYRQAAGRGLQLLFYSVGIGQISSEVPQNLSASRPQDRQFILSSKKLLLSDSGFYLCAWTTGLNTGELFFGEGSRLTVL.

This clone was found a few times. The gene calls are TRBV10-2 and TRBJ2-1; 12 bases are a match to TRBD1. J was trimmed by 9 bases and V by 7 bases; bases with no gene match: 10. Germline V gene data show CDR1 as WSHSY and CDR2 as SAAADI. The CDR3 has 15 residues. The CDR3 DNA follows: TGCGCCAGCAACGCGGGCGGGACAGGGGGCATTGAGCAGTTCTTC. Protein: CASNAGGTGGIEQFF.

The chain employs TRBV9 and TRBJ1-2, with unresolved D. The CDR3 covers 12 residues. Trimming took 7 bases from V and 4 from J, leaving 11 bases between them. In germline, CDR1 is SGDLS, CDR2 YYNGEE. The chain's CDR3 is CASRKSGYGYTF. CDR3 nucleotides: TGTGCCAGCCGAAAGTCCGGCTATGGCTACACCTTC. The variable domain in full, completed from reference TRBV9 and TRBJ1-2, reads DSGVTQTPKHLITATGQRVTLRCSPRSGDLSVYWYQQSLDQGLQFLIQYYNGEERAKGNILERFSAQQFPDLHSELNLSSLELGDSALYFCASRKSGYGYTFGSGTRLTVV.

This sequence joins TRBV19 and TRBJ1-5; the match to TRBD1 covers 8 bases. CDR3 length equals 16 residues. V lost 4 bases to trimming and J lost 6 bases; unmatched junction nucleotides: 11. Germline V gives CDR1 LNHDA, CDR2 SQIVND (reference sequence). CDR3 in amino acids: CASSTRDRFGSQPQHF. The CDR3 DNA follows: TGTGCCAGTAGTACCCGGGACAGGTTCGGATCTCAGCCCCAGCATTTT.

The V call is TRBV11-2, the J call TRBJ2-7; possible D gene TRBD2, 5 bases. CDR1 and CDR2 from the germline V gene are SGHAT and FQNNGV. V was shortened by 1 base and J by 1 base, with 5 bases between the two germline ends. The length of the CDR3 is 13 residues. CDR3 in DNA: TGTGCCAGCAGCTTAGGGGAGTCCTACGAGCAGTACTTC. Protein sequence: CASSLGESYEQYF.

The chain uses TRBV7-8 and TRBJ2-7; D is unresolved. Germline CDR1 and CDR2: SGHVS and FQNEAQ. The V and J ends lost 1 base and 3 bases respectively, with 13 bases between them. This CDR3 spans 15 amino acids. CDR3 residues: CASSLERVQNYEQYF. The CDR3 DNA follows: TGTGCCAGCAGCTTAGAACGGGTCCAAAACTACGAGCAGTACTTC. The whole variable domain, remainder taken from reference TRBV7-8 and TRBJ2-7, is GAGVSQSPRYKVAKRGQDVALRCDPISGHVSLFWYQQALGQGPEFLTYFQNEAQLDKSGLPSDRFFAERPEGSVSTLKIQRTQQEDSAVYLCASSLERVQNYEQYFGPGTRLTVT.

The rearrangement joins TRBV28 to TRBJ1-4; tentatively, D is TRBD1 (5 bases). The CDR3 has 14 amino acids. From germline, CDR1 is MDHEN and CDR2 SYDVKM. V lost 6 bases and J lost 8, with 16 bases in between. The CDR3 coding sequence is TGTGCCAGCAGGAAGACATGGGGGAGGGAAAAACTGTTTTTT. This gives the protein CASRKTWGREKLFF.